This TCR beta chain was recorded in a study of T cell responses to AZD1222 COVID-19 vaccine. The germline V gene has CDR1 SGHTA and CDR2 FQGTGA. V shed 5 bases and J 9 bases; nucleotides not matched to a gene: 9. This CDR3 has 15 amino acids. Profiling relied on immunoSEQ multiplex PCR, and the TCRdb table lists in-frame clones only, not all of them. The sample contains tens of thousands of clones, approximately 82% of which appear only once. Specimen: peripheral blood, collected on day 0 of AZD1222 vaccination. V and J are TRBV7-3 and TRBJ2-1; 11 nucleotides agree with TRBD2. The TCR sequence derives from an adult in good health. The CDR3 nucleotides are TGTGCCAGCAGCCTAAGTCTAGCGGGAGGAGGTGAGCAGTTCTTC. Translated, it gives CASSLSLAGGGEQFF. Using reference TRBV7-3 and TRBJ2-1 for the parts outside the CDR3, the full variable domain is GAGVSQTPSNKVTEKGKYVELRCDPISGHTALYWYRQSLGQGPEFLIYFQGTGAADDSGLPNDRFFAVRPEGSVSTLKIQRTERGDSAVYLCASSLSLAGGGEQFFGPGTRLTVL.